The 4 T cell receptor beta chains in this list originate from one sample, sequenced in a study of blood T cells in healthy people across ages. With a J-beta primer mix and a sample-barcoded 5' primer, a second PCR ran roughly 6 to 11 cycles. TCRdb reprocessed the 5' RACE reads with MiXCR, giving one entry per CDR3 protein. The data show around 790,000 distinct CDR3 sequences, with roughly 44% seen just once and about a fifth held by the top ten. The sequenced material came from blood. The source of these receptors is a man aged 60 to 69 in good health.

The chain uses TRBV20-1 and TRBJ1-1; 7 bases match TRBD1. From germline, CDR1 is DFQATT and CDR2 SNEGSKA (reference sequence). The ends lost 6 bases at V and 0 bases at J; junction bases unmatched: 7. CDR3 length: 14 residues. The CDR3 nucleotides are TGCAGTGCGCAAACAGGGGCCATGAACACTGAAGCTTTCTTT. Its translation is CSAQTGAMNTEAFF.

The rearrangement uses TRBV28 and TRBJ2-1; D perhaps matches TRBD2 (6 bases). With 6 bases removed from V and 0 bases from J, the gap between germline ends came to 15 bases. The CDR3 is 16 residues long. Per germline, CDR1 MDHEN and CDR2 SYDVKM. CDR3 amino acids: CASSSDSAGSYNEQFF. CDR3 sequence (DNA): TGTGCCAGCAGCTCGGACTCAGCGGGCTCCTACAATGAGCAGTTCTTC.

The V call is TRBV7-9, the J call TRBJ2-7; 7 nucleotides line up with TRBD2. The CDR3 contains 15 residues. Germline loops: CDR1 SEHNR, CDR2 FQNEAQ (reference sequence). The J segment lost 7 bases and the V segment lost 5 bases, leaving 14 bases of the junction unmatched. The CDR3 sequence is CASSPGLVSSLEQYF. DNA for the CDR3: TGTGCCAGCAGCCCCGGACTAGTATCCTCTCTGGAGCAGTACTTC.

This CDR3 reads CASSWGTGGDVAFF. As DNA, the CDR3 is TGCGCCAGCAGCTGGGGGACAGGGGGCGATGTGGCTTTCTTT. The genes are TRBV5-1 and TRBJ1-1; the match to TRBD1 covers 12 bases. Germline CDR1 SGHRS, CDR2 YFSETQ. J lost 11 bases, V lost 3 bases, and 8 bases had no gene match. The CDR3 runs 14 residues.